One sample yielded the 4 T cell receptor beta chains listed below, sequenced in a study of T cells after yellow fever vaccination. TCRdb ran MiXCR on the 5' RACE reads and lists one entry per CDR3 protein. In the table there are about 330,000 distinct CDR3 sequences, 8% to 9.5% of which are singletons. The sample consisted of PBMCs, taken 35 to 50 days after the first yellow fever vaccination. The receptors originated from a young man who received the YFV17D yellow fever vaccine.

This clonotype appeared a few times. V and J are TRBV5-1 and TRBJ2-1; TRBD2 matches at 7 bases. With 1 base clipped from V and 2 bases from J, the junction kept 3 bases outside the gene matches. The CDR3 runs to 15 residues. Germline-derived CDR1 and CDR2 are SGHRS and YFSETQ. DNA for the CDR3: TGCGCCAGCAGCTTGCCGGGACTACCCTACAATGAGCAGTTCTTC. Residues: CASSLPGLPYNEQFF.

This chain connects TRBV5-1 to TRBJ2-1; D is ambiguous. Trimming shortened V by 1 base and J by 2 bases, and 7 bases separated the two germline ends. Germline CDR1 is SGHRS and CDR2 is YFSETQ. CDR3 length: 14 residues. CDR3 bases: TGCGCCAGCAGCTTGTCGGTTACCTACAATGAGCAGTTCTTC. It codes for CASSLSVTYNEQFF.

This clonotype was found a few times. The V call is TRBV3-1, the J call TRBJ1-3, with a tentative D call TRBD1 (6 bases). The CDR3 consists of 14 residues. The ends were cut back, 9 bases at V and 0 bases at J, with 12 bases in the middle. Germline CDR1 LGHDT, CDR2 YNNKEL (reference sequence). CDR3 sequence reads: CASGQQSSGNTIYF. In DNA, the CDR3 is TGTGCCAGTGGACAGCAGAGCTCTGGAAACACCATATATTTT.

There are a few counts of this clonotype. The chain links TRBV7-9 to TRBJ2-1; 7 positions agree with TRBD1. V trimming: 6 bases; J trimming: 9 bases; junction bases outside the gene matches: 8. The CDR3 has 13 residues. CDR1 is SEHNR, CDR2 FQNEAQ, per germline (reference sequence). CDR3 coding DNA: TGTGCCAGCAGTACCACAGGGGCCCTTGAGCAGTTCTTC. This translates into CASSTTGALEQFF.